Listed below are T cell receptor beta chains from one sample, sequenced in a study of radiation and T cells in renal cell carcinoma. Produced via immunoSEQ multiplex PCR; TCRdb's table is partial and in-frame only. This sample has about 130,000 clones, with 81% found just once. The sequences come from blood, collected from a patient whose treatment included radiotherapy and nephrectomy. Source of these receptors: a man over 45 with renal cell carcinoma. Each CDR3 is given with its conserved first and last residue. D genes are given only for firm matches. Expanded clones get a size class; other rows say once, few or many, or leave the size out.

clone_size j_call d_call v_call cdr3_nt cdr3_aa
once TRBJ2-1 TRBD1 TRBV4-2 TGTGCCAGCAGCCAGGGACAGGGGCCTGCCTACAATGAGCAGTTCTTC CASSQGQGPAYNEQFF
NA TRBJ2-1 TRBD2 TRBV28 TGTGCCAGCAGTTTACCTAGCGGGAATACCAATGAGCAGTTCTTC CASSLPSGNTNEQFF
NA TRBJ2-5 NA TRBV5-1 TGCGCCAGCAGCTTGTTTGCCAGGGGTGGGAAGAACGAAGAGACCCAGTACTTC CASSLFARGGKNEETQYF
NA TRBJ1-1 TRBD1 TRBV7-9 TGTGCCAGCACCCCGGACAGGAGAACTGAAGCTTTCTTT CASTPDRRTEAFF
NA TRBJ1-5 NA TRBV27 TGTGCCAGCAGGGGCGGGGGAGGGGGCAATCAGCCCCAGCATTTT CASRGGGGGNQPQHF
NA TRBJ1-2 TRBD1 TRBV5-1 TGCGCCAGCAGCCCACGACAGGGGGCTGATGGCTACACCTTC CASSPRQGADGYTF
NA TRBJ2-5 TRBD1 TRBV25-1 TGTGCCAGCAGTGTCTTTCGTCCGGGACAGAATAAAGAGACCCAGTACTTC CASSVFRPGQNKETQYF
NA TRBJ1-2 NA TRBV19 TGTGCCAGTAGTATCCGCGGGAACGGTGGCTACACCTTC CASSIRGNGGYTF
NA TRBJ1-3 NA TRBV5-1 TGCGCCAGCAGCTTGTCTGGAAACACCATATATTTT CASSLSGNTIYF
NA TRBJ2-7 NA TRBV11-3 TGTGCCAGCAGCTTAGGAGTCGGGCGGAGCTCCTACGAGCAGTACTTC CASSLGVGRSSYEQYF
few TRBJ2-1 TRBD2 TRBV7-6 TGTGCCACCGGGGGGGCCTCCTACAATGAGCAGTTCTTC CATGGASYNEQFF
NA TRBJ1-4 TRBD1 TRBV5-1 TGCGCCAGCAGCCACCAGGGGGTGGAGGAAAAACTGTTTTTT CASSHQGVEEKLFF
NA TRBJ1-4 NA TRBV28 TGTGCCAGCACGGGAGGAGGGACGACTAATGAAAAACTGTTTTTT CASTGGGTTNEKLFF
NA TRBJ2-1 TRBD2 TRBV7-2 TGTGCCAGCAGCCCCAGGGGACTAGCGGGAGGGACCGCCTACAATGAGCAGTTCTTC CASSPRGLAGGTAYNEQFF
NA TRBJ1-1 TRBD1 TRBV5-4 TGTGCCAGCAGCCTCCCAGGACAGGGGGATCGCGGTGAAGCTTTCTTT CASSLPGQGDRGEAFF
NA TRBJ1-2 NA TRBV6-1 TGTGCCAGCAAGCGGGAACCCTATGGCTACACCTTC CASKREPYGYTF
NA TRBJ2-7 NA TRBV18 TGTGCCAGCTCCCCCGCCCCTAGCACCTACGAGCAGTACTTC CASSPAPSTYEQYF
NA TRBJ2-7 TRBD1 TRBV5-5 TGTGCCAGCAGCTTGGCCGGGACAGGGGGAAGGGAGCAGTACTTC CASSLAGTGGREQYF
NA TRBJ1-2 NA TRBV6-1 TGTGCCAGCAGTGAAGCACGGGCGTCTAACTATGGCTACACCTTC CASSEARASNYGYTF
NA TRBJ1-1 NA TRBV6-1 TGTGCCAGCAGTGACATGTATGGAGGGTCTATTGGAAGAGCTTTCTTT CASSDMYGGSIGRAFF
few TRBJ1-1 NA TRBV6-5 TGTGCCAGCAGCTCTGGGACGAGGACTGAAGCTTTCTTT CASSSGTRTEAFF
NA TRBJ1-1 NA TRBV5-1 TGCGCCAGCAGCTCTGGGGGCACTGAAGCTTTCTTT CASSSGGTEAFF
NA TRBJ2-7 NA TRBV10-1 TGCGCCAGCAGCCGGGACATGGGCTACGAGCAGTACTTC CASSRDMGYEQYF
NA TRBJ2-5 NA TRBV5-1 TGCGCCAGCAGCTTGGAGAGGGCAGGGGAGACCCAGTACTTC CASSLERAGETQYF
NA TRBJ1-5 NA TRBV7-2 TGTGCCAGCAGCCCCGACGGTTCGAGTCAGCCCCAGCATTTT CASSPDGSSQPQHF
few TRBJ1-4 NA TRBV5-6 TGTGCCAGCAGCTTGGTCGGTCGGGGGTTAAGGGAAGAAAAACTGTTTTTT CASSLVGRGLREEKLFF
NA TRBJ2-7 NA TRBV18 TGTGCCAGCTCAACAGAAAGAAGCTCCTACGAGCAGTACTTC CASSTERSSYEQYF